Following are 16 T cell receptor beta chains from one sample sequenced in a study of CD8 T cells in ankylosing spondylitis (dated by TCRdb to about 2017). Library prep was done by 5' RACE. TCRdb shows the sequencer as Illumina HiSeq 2500. TCRdb ran its own pipeline on the public reads, namely fastp trimming at Q25 and MiXCR clone calling, and kept in-frame beta chains. Each entry is one CDR3 protein sequence, shown with its most common DNA and genes. In all, the sample holds under 850,000 distinct CDR3 sequences, and around 20% of those were seen once. The ten largest account for under 20% of the sample. Which antigens these TCRs recognize remains unknown. Beyond this particular receptor, the publication reports: A TCR beta motif made up of eight highly homologous amino acid variants appeared to be characteristic of blood from ankylosing spondylitis patients.

Sequencing used blood, either unsorted or a sorted T cell fraction (not recorded which). These receptors were obtained from a male donor with ankylosing spondylitis.

This clonotype was detected only a few times. The chain links TRBV5-1 to TRBJ2-7; no definite D call. CDR1 and CDR2 from the germline V gene are SGHRS and YFSETQ. Trimming took 0 bases from V and 8 from J, leaving 6 bases between them. The CDR3 sequence is 11 residues long. For the CDR3, the DNA is TGCGCCAGCAGCTTGGCCGGGCAGCAGTACTTC. Protein: CASSLAGQQYF.

J is TRBJ2-3 and V is TRBV2; 11 bases map to TRBD2. Germline V gene lookup returns CDR1 SNHLY and CDR2 FYNNEI. The CDR3 has 15 residues. After removal of 6 bases from V and 4 bases from J, the junction contained 6 bases not matched to a gene. CDR3 sequence: CASSQLAGVPDTQYF. CDR3 DNA sequence: TGTGCCAGCAGCCAACTAGCGGGAGTACCAGATACGCAGTATTTT.

The chain couples TRBV4-2 to TRBJ1-1; D is perhaps TRBD1 (6 bases). Germline CDR1 and CDR2: LGHNA and YNFKEQ. Deletions cut 3 bases from V and 3 bases from J, with 14 bases between. The CDR3 consists of 15 residues. CDR3 residues: CASSHAAGQHTEAFF. In DNA, the CDR3 is TGTGCCAGCAGCCACGCCGCCGGACAGCACACTGAAGCTTTCTTT.

The V gene is TRBV24-1, the J gene TRBJ2-7; D call uncertain. CDR3 size: 11 residues. Trimming cost V 3 bases and J 2 bases, with 1 base left between them. Germline CDR1 reads KGHDR; CDR2 reads SFDVKD. The CDR3 is CATSDTYEQYF. The CDR3 bases are TGTGCCACCAGTGATACCTACGAGCAGTACTTC.

Many counts were recorded for this clonotype. This chain uses TRBV7-9 with TRBJ1-5; D perhaps matches TRBD1 (6 bases). Trimming cost V 4 bases and J 4 bases, with 11 bases left between them. CDR3 size: 14 residues. Germline V gives CDR1 SEHNR, CDR2 FQNEAQ (reference sequence). This CDR3 is CASSYPGHNQPQHF. CDR3 nucleotide sequence: TGTGCCAGCAGCTACCCGGGACATAATCAGCCCCAGCATTTT.

J is TRBJ2-5 and V is TRBV4-1, with a tentative D call TRBD2 (6 bases). Germline V gene sequence: CDR1 MGHRA, CDR2 YSYEKL. V lost 0 bases and J lost 6, with 17 bases in between. This CDR3 comprises 16 residues. The CDR3 nucleotides read TGCGCCAGCAGCCAAGAGGGCGGGCAGGAGGGGAAGACCCAGTACTTC. Translating it yields CASSQEGGQEGKTQYF.

The gene calls are TRBV27 and TRBJ2-2, with a possible D match to TRBD1 (5 bases). This CDR3 is built from 15 residues. The V and J ends lost 0 bases and 4 bases respectively, with 9 bases between them. From germline, CDR1 is MNHEY and CDR2 SMNVEV (reference sequence). In DNA form, the CDR3 reads TGTGCCAGCAGTTTATCTCGGACATTCACCGGGGAGCTGTTTTTT. Encoded protein: CASSLSRTFTGELFF.

CDR3 amino acids: CSVVMWDYEQYF. CDR3 nucleotide sequence: TGCAGCGTTGTAATGTGGGACTACGAGCAGTACTTC. This chain uses TRBV29-1 with TRBJ2-7; D gene ambiguous. The germline CDR1 and CDR2 sequences are SQVTM and ANQGSEA. The CDR3 sequence is 12 residues long. The germline V and J ends were trimmed by 4 bases and 3 bases, with 10 bases remaining between them.

This clonotype was picked up many times. This chain links TRBV6-2 or TRBV6-3 with TRBJ1-1, with no clear D. There are 16 residues in the CDR3. Germline-derived CDR1 and CDR2 are MNHEY and SVGEGT. Trimming shortened V by 6 bases and J by 1 base, and 18 bases separated the two germline ends. Written as DNA, the CDR3 is TGTGCCAGCAGGCCCAATCATAGATACTCGAACACTGAAGCTTTCTTT. Translation: CASRPNHRYSNTEAFF.

This clonotype was counted between two and nine times. The J gene is TRBJ2-7, the V gene TRBV20-1; 8 bases match TRBD2. The CDR3 is 13 amino acids. Germline lookup yields CDR1 DFQATT and CDR2 SNEGSKA (reference sequence). The CDR3 nucleotides are TGCAGCCTCGAAGCGGGAGAGGGCTACGAGCAGTACTTC. Translating gives CSLEAGEGYEQYF.

For the CDR3, the DNA is TGTGCCAGCAGTCCGACGATGCCAGTCGGAAACACCATATATTTT. Amino acids: CASSPTMPVGNTIYF. This chain uses TRBV5-6 with TRBJ1-3; D call uncertain. V shed 5 bases and J shed 4 bases, with 16 bases lying between them. From germline, CDR1 is SGHDT and CDR2 YYEEEE. The CDR3 is made up of 15 amino acids.

V and J are TRBV3-1 and TRBJ2-5; no clear D gene. V was trimmed by 2 bases and J by 10 bases, leaving 5 bases between them. This CDR3 spans 10 amino acids. Germline V gene sequence: CDR1 LGHDT, CDR2 YNNKEL (reference sequence). CDR3 DNA sequence: TGTGCCAGCAGCCAAAGAATCCAGTACTTC. Its translation: CASSQRIQYF.

This clonotype was recorded many times. The V call is TRBV12-3 or TRBV12-4, the J call TRBJ1-1; D not resolved. CDR3 length equals 12 residues. Trimming took 6 bases from V and 5 from J, leaving 10 bases between them. The DNA of the CDR3 is TGTGCCAGCAGCCCGGGCGGGACTGAAGCTTTCTTT. Translating it yields CASSPGGTEAFF.

The chain carries TRBV5-1 and TRBJ1-2, with TRBD1 as a possible D gene (5 bases). In germline, CDR1 is SGHRS, CDR2 YFSETQ. Trimming took off 0 bases at V and 8 bases at J, with 11 bases between the two ends. This CDR3 has 13 residues. This chain's CDR3 is CASSLVQGSGYTF. As DNA, the CDR3 is TGCGCCAGCAGCTTGGTGCAGGGAAGCGGCTACACCTTC.

The V and J genes are TRBV7-9 and TRBJ1-3; D perhaps matches TRBD1 (5 bases). Germline V gene lookup returns CDR1 SEHNR and CDR2 FQNEAQ (reference sequence). The CDR3 has 16 residues. Deletions cut 0 bases from V and 2 bases from J, with 11 bases between. The CDR3 loop is CASSLAYGGAGNTIYF. The DNA for the CDR3 is TGTGCCAGCAGCTTAGCGTACGGGGGAGCTGGAAACACCATATATTTT.

This clonotype was recorded many times. The rearrangement links TRBV6-1 to TRBJ1-6; D not certain. The V gene's germline CDR1 is MNHNS and CDR2 SASEGT. This CDR3 comprises 14 residues. V was pared by 6 bases and J by 10 bases, with 16 bases between. This CDR3 is CASRHQPLDSPLHF. As DNA, the CDR3 is TGTGCCAGCAGACACCAGCCGTTGGACTCACCCCTCCACTTT.